The 13 T cell receptor beta chains below come from one sample, sequenced in a study of T cell repertoires in cytomegalovirus infection. TCRdb re-derived calls from the reads in MiXCR, one entry per CDR3 protein. This repertoire shows roughly 180,000 distinct CDR3 sequences, 28% found once; its top ten account for approximately 30%. The sequenced material came from PBMCs. The source is a human donor in good health (CMV status not recorded). Some clones in this sample may be carry-over from other donors' samples.

Concerning this clonotype: This clone may be a read error of a much larger clone one base away. The chain couples TRBV7-2 to TRBJ2-2; 7 nucleotides agree with TRBD2. Germline V gene lookup returns CDR1 SGHTA and CDR2 FQGNSA. The CDR3 runs to 12 residues. The CDR3 loop is CASSQRGGGLFF. DNA for the CDR3: TGTGCCAGCAGCCAGAGGGGCGGGGGGCTGTTTTTT.

CDR3 sequence (DNA): TGTGCCAGCAGCTCCCAAGGAGGTGATGGCTACACCTTC. Protein sequence: CASSSQGGDGYTF. The V and J genes are TRBV6-6 and TRBJ1-2; the D is unclear. V was pared by 6 bases and J by 6 bases, with 14 bases between. CDR3 length: 13 amino acids. Germline CDR1 is MNHNY and CDR2 is SVGAGI (reference sequence).

Ten or more counts support this clonotype. This chain connects TRBV7-2 to TRBJ1-1, with no clear D. The CDR3 has 14 amino acids. Trimming shortened V by 2 bases and J by 0 bases, and 7 bases separated the two germline ends. CDR1 SGHTA and CDR2 FQGNSA come from the germline V gene. CDR3 sequence reads: CASSLSTLNTEAFF. The CDR3 DNA follows: TGTGCCAGCAGCTTATCGACACTGAACACTGAAGCTTTCTTT.

There are a few counts of this clonotype. The J gene is TRBJ2-1, the V gene TRBV14; a weak D match, TRBD1 (5 bases). With 4 bases removed from V and 2 bases from J, the gap between germline ends came to 12 bases. Germline V gene data show CDR1 as SGHDN and CDR2 as FVKESK. This CDR3 region has 15 residues. Here the CDR3 reads CASSLRVGAYNEQFF. Written as DNA, the CDR3 is TGTGCCAGCAGCCTCAGGGTTGGGGCCTACAATGAGCAGTTCTTC.

The chain carries TRBV6-6 and TRBJ1-2; possibly TRBD1 for D (5 bases). The CDR3 contains 13 residues. V lost 8 bases and J lost 0, with 10 bases in between. In germline, CDR1 is MNHNY, CDR2 SVGAGI (reference sequence). CDR3: CASRGGANYGYTF. In DNA, the CDR3 is TGTGCCAGCCGCGGGGGAGCTAACTATGGCTACACCTTC.

This clonotype has more than one count but fewer than ten. The genes are TRBV11-2 and TRBJ2-3, with 9 bases lining up with TRBD2. Germline V gives CDR1 SGHAT, CDR2 FQNNGV. This CDR3 region has 15 residues. Trimming took 3 bases from V and 6 from J; bases not matched to a gene: 7. CDR3 residues: CASSLQRGESDTQYF. CDR3 sequence (DNA): TGTGCCAGCAGCTTGCAGCGGGGGGAGTCGGATACGCAGTATTTT.

This clonotype was picked up many times. The chain is built from TRBV7-2 and TRBJ2-3; 10 bases map to TRBD2. This CDR3 comprises 16 residues. Looked up from germline, CDR1 is SGHTA and CDR2 is FQGNSA. V shed 3 bases and J 3 bases; nucleotides not matched to a gene: 6. The CDR3 region is CASSFLSGGATDTQYF. The CDR3 DNA reads as TGTGCCAGCAGCTTCCTGAGCGGGGGGGCGACAGATACGCAGTATTTT.

A few counts support this clonotype. The chain is built from TRBV11-2 and TRBJ2-5; D is possibly TRBD1 or TRBD2 (5 bases each). From germline, CDR1 is SGHAT and CDR2 FQNNGV. This CDR3 has 15 residues. V was clipped by 3 bases and J by 4 bases, with 15 bases between them. The CDR3 bases are TGTGCCAGCAGCTTCGGGTGGGAGAGGGGAGAGACCCAGTACTTC. The encoded protein is CASSFGWERGETQYF.

This clonotype was seen a handful of times. The chain links TRBV19 to TRBJ1-4; D remains ambiguous. This CDR3 is 14 amino acids long. Trimming left V 6 bases short and J 0 bases short, with 8 bases between. Germline lookup yields CDR1 LNHDA and CDR2 SQIVND (reference sequence). Here the CDR3 DNA reads TGTGCCAGTAGGAAGAGCGCAACTAATGAAAAACTGTTTTTT. Translation gives CASRKSATNEKLFF.

This clonotype was detected many times. The chain employs TRBV6-5 and TRBJ2-3; 11 positions agree with TRBD2. The length of the CDR3 is 16 residues. V trimming: 4 bases; J trimming: 5 bases; junction bases outside the gene matches: 8. Germline CDR1 is MNHEY and CDR2 is SVGAGI. This chain's CDR3 is CASSFTSGGFQDTQYF. CDR3 DNA: TGTGCCAGCAGTTTTACTAGCGGGGGATTTCAAGATACGCAGTATTTT.

The rearrangement uses TRBV19 and TRBJ1-1; tentative D call: TRBD1 (5 bases). CDR3 length: 15 residues. In germline, CDR1 is LNHDA, CDR2 SQIVND (reference sequence). V lost 4 bases and J lost 5, with 17 bases in between. The CDR3 DNA reads TGTGCCAGTAGTACCCCCTCTGGGGGGTGGACTGAAGCTTTCTTT. This sequence encodes CASSTPSGGWTEAFF.

This rearrangement joins TRBV7-2 to TRBJ1-4; D may be TRBD1 (6 bases). Germline loops: CDR1 SGHTA, CDR2 FQGNSA. Trimming removed 3 bases at V and 8 bases at J, with 19 bases between. CDR3 size: 16 residues. The CDR3 reads CASSFKSGRGREKLFF. The DNA for the CDR3 is TGTGCCAGCAGCTTCAAGTCGGGCAGGGGTCGAGAAAAACTGTTTTTT.

This clonotype was counted only a few times. The chain joins TRBV7-8 to TRBJ2-3; possible D gene TRBD2, 5 bases. Germline loops: CDR1 SGHVS, CDR2 FQNEAQ. This CDR3 region has 16 residues. The V gene lost 5 bases and the J gene lost 2 bases, with 17 bases spanning the gap. The CDR3 DNA follows: TGTGCCAGCAGCCATCGTTTGAGGGTTTCCACAGATACGCAGTATTTT. As protein: CASSHRLRVSTDTQYF.